This record concerns one T cell receptor (beta chain) sequence. This entry belongs to a study of blood T cell repertoires in COVID-19. In the study overall: There were acute and convalescent COVID-19 samples, and they came from the United States, Italy and Spain. T cells, B-cell-depleted T cells, or PBMCs provided the cDNA or gDNA that served as material.

The CDR3 is 15 residues long. Trimming cost V 3 bases and J 2 bases, with 11 bases left between them. The germline CDR1 and CDR2 sequences are LNHDA and SQIVND (reference sequence). In the authors' workflow: It was from reference gene primer amplification that nucleated cell counts were estimated. The method was immunoSEQ multiplex PCR; TCRdb's version includes in-frame clones alone and lacks a portion of them. V and J calls and clone size follow that table, whereas D and trimming were derived from the DNA. The table lists nearly 80,000 clones, roughly 80% of them singletons. This sequence joins TRBV19 and TRBJ1-3; D gene uncertain. This receptor was identified in a woman in her sixties or seventies with acute or convalescent COVID-19. The sequenced sample consisted of peripheral blood. DNA for the CDR3: TGTGCCAGTAGTATCGGGGAAGCCCCTGGAAACACCATATATTTT. It specifies CASSIGEAPGNTIYF.